This TCR beta chain comes out of a study of T cell repertoires in cytomegalovirus infection. Overall study context: It can be stated that public TCR beta signatures indicated CMV infection as well as a matching HLA type.

There are many counts of this clonotype. CDR1 and CDR2 (germline): LNHDA, SQIVND (reference sequence). The CDR3 has 13 residues. V lost 3 bases and J 5 bases, leaving 10 bases between the germline ends. One entry per CDR3 protein results from TCRdb running MiXCR on the reads. The profile covers around 450,000 distinct CDR3 sequences, with about 11% appearing a single time and roughly 10% taken by the ten largest. The clonotype originates from a human donor in good health (CMV status not recorded). Some clones in this sample may be carry-over from other donors' samples. This rearrangement joins TRBV19 to TRBJ2-5; perhaps TRBD2 as D (6 bases). The sample consisted of PBMCs. Written as DNA, the CDR3 is TGTGCCAGTAGTATGGGGAGGTGGGAGACCCAGTACTTC. Its protein is CASSMGRWETQYF.